The T cell receptor beta chain under discussion was sequenced for a study of immune evolution from preneoplasia to lung adenocarcinoma. Study-level results: Compared with EGFR-mutant or double wild-type lesions, KRAS-mutant nodules were more clonal. Later-stage lesions seemingly showed higher T cell density and diversity than normal lung.

Concerning this clone: The antigen remains unidentified.

Sequencing used immunoSEQ multiplex PCR; TCRdb keeps in-frame clones, though not all of them. The profile shows tens of thousands of clones, approximately 79% of them singletons. CDR1 is GTSNPN, CDR2 SVGIG, per germline (reference sequence). This CDR3 spans 14 amino acids. The ends were cut back, 6 bases at V and 1 base at J, with 12 bases in the middle. Patients had resection in Japan or China between about 2013 and 2017. The source material was FFPE invasive lung adenocarcinoma tissue. This sequence joins TRBV30 and TRBJ2-2; D call uncertain. This clonotype originated in a person between 60 and 69 years old with lung adenocarcinoma. In DNA, the CDR3 is TGTGCCTGTGGCGGAGACCTGAACACCGGGGAGCTGTTTTTT. It is translated as CACGGDLNTGELFF.